This T cell receptor beta chain is drawn from a study of beta chain features in type 1 diabetes. Regarding the study as a whole: A definitive answer on HLA type influencing TCRB rearrangement was not reached here. In the patient group, naive, central memory and Treg TCRB repertoires seemed more alike than in the healthy donor group. Over-representation of high TCR-expressing cells was a possible consequence of cDNA sequencing.

This clone turned up a few times. Its specificity is not known. The CDR3 contains 14 residues. CDR1 is KGHSH and CDR2 is LQKENI in the germline V gene. V lost 6 bases and J 8 bases, leaving 19 bases between the germline ends. Investigators reverse transcribed all isolated RNA, so they sequenced expressed TCRB transcripts. This table comes from immunoSEQ multiplex PCR, and its TCRdb copy is limited to in-frame clones, with some not included. The sample lists 300,000 to 400,000 clones, roughly 8% occurring once. Sequencing used central memory CD4+ T cells from blood. The V call is TRBV18, the J call TRBJ1-2, with D hard to call. This TCR was sampled from a woman under 30 in good health. The CDR3 DNA is TGTGCCAGCTCGGGAGAGCTGGGGTTGTACGGCTACACCTTC. Translation gives CASSGELGLYGYTF.